This T cell receptor beta chain was recorded in a study of a mutant IDH1 vaccine in newly diagnosed glioma. Study-wide context: Vaccines began 4-6 weeks after radiotherapy alone, or with temozolomide cycles. The treated population exhibited a male proportion of about 62%, a female proportion of 37.5%, and a mean age of about 40 years.

Method: immunoSEQ multiplex PCR; TCRdb's copy keeps in-frame clones and lacks some. The sample holds 30,000 to 35,000 clones, roughly 89% seen once. On this clone: The target antigen is unknown.

Noted time point: week 47, end of study. Each vaccine dose was 300 ug of mutant IDH1 20-mer peptide, with topical imiquimod. Patients were given eight vaccinations, scheduled in weeks 1, 3, 5, 7, 11, 15, 19 and 23. The donors had new WHO grade 3 or 4 astrocytomas; these were IDH1-mutant and ATRX-lost. Germline trimming cut 0 bases from V and 5 bases from J; bases unmatched to any gene: 3. The germline V gene encodes CDR1 KGHSH and CDR2 LQKENI. The CDR3 has 15 residues. The clonotype was recovered from a man aged 35 to 55 with glioma. Source: PBMCs, taken from a glioma patient whose treatment included an IDH1 peptide vaccine. The rearrangement joins TRBV18 to TRBJ2-1; 8 bases are shared with TRBD2. This CDR3 is CASSPPKAGDNEQFF. As DNA, the CDR3 is TGTGCCAGCTCACCACCGAAAGCGGGGGACAATGAGCAGTTCTTC.